The sequence of this TCR beta chain was determined in a study of blood T cell repertoires in COVID-19. Across the study: COVID-19 samples, acute and convalescent, were from the United States, Italy and Spain. Nucleic acid was either cDNA or gDNA, and it came from T cells, B-cell-depleted T cells, or PBMCs.

Germline V gene lookup returns CDR1 MNHEY and CDR2 SVGAGI. This CDR3 spans 15 amino acids. Trimming removed 2 bases from V and 1 base from J, with 11 bases in between. This clone was observed once. Followed longitudinally, the Seattle patients had been enrolled during active infection. Methods used by the authors: Amplification of reference gene primers was used by the study to estimate nucleated cell counts. The table came from immunoSEQ multiplex PCR; TCRdb's copy has only in-frame clones and leaves some out. V and J calls and clone size are given by that table; D and trimming were obtained from the DNA. The table shows almost 200,000 clones, with around 85% occurring only once.

The chain is built from TRBV6-5 and TRBJ1-1, with TRBD1 as a possible D gene (5 bases). The material sequenced was peripheral blood. The sequence derives from a man in his sixties with COVID-19, enrolled during active disease. The CDR3 DNA sequence: TGTGCCAGCAGTTACGTAGGGGCCTCGAACACTGAAGCTTTCTTT. Its translation: CASSYVGASNTEAFF.